The next 11 T cell receptor beta chains were all read from a single sample in a study of blood T cell repertoires in COVID-19. Assay: immunoSEQ multiplex PCR; the TCRdb copy retains only in-frame clones and omits some. The sample records over 200,000 clones, approximately 91% being singletons. Sequenced input: PBMCs or T cells enriched from blood (not recorded which). The receptors here all came from a human donor in a cohort exposed to, infected with or recovered from COVID-19 (not recorded which). The donor label of this sample is uncertain.

The gene calls are TRBV7-2 and TRBJ1-5; D is possibly TRBD1 (5 bases). Between the trimmed V and J ends, which lost 3 bases and 0 bases, there was a span of 9 bases. From germline, CDR1 is SGHTA and CDR2 FQGNSA. The CDR3 sequence is 15 residues long. The CDR3 loop reads CASSFDSYSNQPQHF. The CDR3 nucleotides are TGTGCCAGCAGCTTCGACAGTTATAGCAATCAGCCCCAGCATTTT.

V usage is TRBV19 and J usage is TRBJ2-5, with TRBD1 matching 7 bases. Germline V gene data show CDR1 as LNHDA and CDR2 as SQIVND (reference sequence). V was pared by 0 bases and J by 3 bases, with 10 bases of the junction left unmatched. The CDR3 has 17 amino acids. As DNA, the CDR3 is TGTGCCAGTAGTATAGATCTGGTGGGGCAGGGGGAAGAGACCCAGTACTTC. Translated, it gives CASSIDLVGQGEETQYF.

The rearrangement uses TRBV11-3 and TRBJ2-3, with 12 bases that match TRBD2. The germline V gene has CDR1 SGHNT and CDR2 YENEEA. CDR3 length equals 16 residues. V shed 3 bases and J 4 bases; nucleotides not matched to a gene: 5. CDR3 bases: TGTGCCAGCAGCTTCTCTAGCGGGGGGGCGCCAGATACGCAGTATTTT. Its protein is CASSFSSGGAPDTQYF.

V gene TRBV25-1 combines with J gene TRBJ2-1, with D perhaps TRBD1 (6 bases). Germline CDR1 and CDR2: MGHDK and SYGVNS. This CDR3 region has 16 residues. V was pared by 3 bases and J by 4 bases, with 16 bases between. The CDR3 loop reads CASSEFPGVGYNEQFF. The CDR3 DNA reads TGTGCCAGCAGTGAGTTCCCAGGGGTTGGGTACAATGAGCAGTTCTTC.

CDR3 in amino acids: CATSDGSRGVSSDTQYF. Written as DNA, the CDR3 is TGTGCCACCAGTGATGGGTCACGGGGGGTGTCGTCAGATACGCAGTATTTT. The chain links TRBV24-1 to TRBJ2-3; 7 bases align to TRBD2. The CDR3 is 17 residues long. From germline, CDR1 is KGHDR and CDR2 SFDVKD. Trimming removed 3 bases from V and 4 bases from J; junction bases left unmatched: 12.

This sequence joins TRBV2 and TRBJ2-2; TRBD2 matches at 7 bases. The CDR3 is 14 residues long. V lost 8 bases and J lost 1; bases outside the gene matches: 4. From germline, CDR1 is SNHLY and CDR2 FYNNEI. CDR3 in amino acids: CASGSGVNTGELFF. The CDR3, as DNA: TGTGCCAGCGGGAGCGGGGTGAACACCGGGGAGCTGTTTTTT.

The chain links TRBV5-4 to TRBJ2-1, with D unclear. Trimming stripped 4 bases from V and 8 bases from J, with 7 bases between. The CDR3 runs to 11 residues. Germline CDR1 is SGHNT and CDR2 is YYREEE (reference sequence). The CDR3 nucleotides are TGTGCCAGCAGCGCCAGCGATGAGCAGTTCTTC. Amino acids: CASSASDEQFF.

This sequence joins TRBV11-2 and TRBJ1-1; D gene uncertain. The CDR3 covers 13 residues. Germline CDR1 reads SGHAT; CDR2 reads FQNNGV. Trimming took 2 bases from V and 4 from J, leaving 8 bases between them. CDR3 DNA: TGTGCCAGCAGCTTAATGAGGAGCACTGAAGCTTTCTTT. Its protein product is CASSLMRSTEAFF.

CDR3 nucleotides: TGTGCCAGCAAAACAGGGGTTGGGGAGACCCAGTACTTC. Protein product: CASKTGVGETQYF. This rearrangement joins TRBV2 to TRBJ2-5, with 7 bases that match TRBD1. CDR3 length equals 13 residues. V shed 7 bases, J shed 5 bases, and the junction held 7 bases outside the gene matches. Germline CDR1 and CDR2: SNHLY and FYNNEI.

The chain carries TRBV15 and TRBJ1-4; D is unresolved. CDR1 LNHNV and CDR2 YYDKDF come from the germline V gene (reference sequence). The V end lost 5 bases, the J end lost 2 bases, and 12 bases lay between the germline ends. CDR3 length: 15 amino acids. CDR3 sequence: CATSFGASTNEKLFF. In DNA form, the CDR3 reads TGTGCCACCAGCTTCGGAGCCTCGACTAATGAAAAACTGTTTTTT. Full variable domain (rest looked up from reference TRBV15 and TRBJ1-4): DAMVIQNPRYQVTQFGKPVTLSCSQTLNHNVMYWYQQKSSQAPKLLFHYYDKDFNNEADTPDNFQSRRPNTSFCFLDIRSPGLGDTAMYLCATSFGASTNEKLFFGSGTQLSVL.

The V gene is TRBV4-1, the J gene TRBJ1-2; a possible D gene is TRBD1 (5 bases). The CDR3 spans 15 residues. CDR1 and CDR2 (germline): MGHRA, YSYEKL. Trimming shortened V by 5 bases and J by 6 bases, and 19 bases separated the two germline ends. This CDR3 reads CASSNLIGALHGYTF. The CDR3 DNA is TGCGCCAGCAGCAACCTTATAGGGGCTCTCCATGGCTACACCTTC.